This entry features one T cell receptor beta chain sequence. Assay used: immunoSEQ multiplex PCR; TCRdb lists only in-frame clones, some missing. The sample lists some 1.1 million clones, about 80% occurring once. This entry is derived from a study of shared clonotypes between healthy human individuals. CD4+ cells were split into CD45RA+ naive and CD45RA-negative memory subsets. V lost 4 bases and J lost 2; bases outside the gene matches: 7. CDR1 and CDR2 (germline): SGHNT, YYREEE (reference sequence). This CDR3 is 15 amino acids long. The sample was memory CD4+ T cells from PBMCs. Subset denoted: CD45RA-negative fraction. This sequence originates from a man between 18 and 35 years old in good health. Some clones in this sample may be carry-over from other donors' samples. The chain joins TRBV5-4 to TRBJ2-7; 9 nucleotides match TRBD2. CDR3 loop: CASSGAGTSTYEQYF. CDR3 DNA: TGTGCCAGCAGCGGGGCCGGGACTAGCACCTACGAGCAGTACTTC.